This TCR beta chain is from a study of blood T cells in healthy people across ages. Whole-study findings and limits: Unsorted PBMCs ruled out conclusive naive versus antigen-experienced comparison. Naive T cell percentage and TCR beta diversity correlated strongly.

Primers used in a second PCR of about 7 to 11 cycles were a sample-barcoded 5' primer and a J-beta primer mix. TCRdb fed the 5' RACE reads into MiXCR, producing one record per CDR3 protein. The data contain fewer than 1.5 million distinct CDR3 sequences, 40% to 50% of them singletons. The CDR3 runs to 16 residues. V shed 4 bases and J shed 4 bases, with 17 bases lying between them. With respect to this clonotype: The antigen is undetermined.

Sequencing was done on a sample of blood. This sequence was found in a woman between 18 and 29 years old in good health. The chain couples TRBV12-3 or TRBV12-4 to TRBJ2-1; a possible D gene is TRBD2 (7 bases). CDR3 coding DNA: TGTGCCAGCAGTTGGGGAGGGGGGGGACGATACAATGAGCAGTTCTTC. It translates to CASSWGGGGRYNEQFF.